One and the same sample provided the 25 T cell receptor beta chains below, sequenced in a study of blood T cell repertoires in COVID-19. TCRdb's table, derived via immunoSEQ multiplex PCR, lists solely in-frame clones and lacks some. Among roughly 220,000 clones, around 84% were seen once, and the ten largest hold around 1.5%. The sample was peripheral blood. These receptors all come from a woman aged 40 to 50 who had recovered from COVID-19.

J is TRBJ1-3 and V is TRBV7-2; D is perhaps TRBD1 (5 bases). The CDR3 is 13 residues long. Trimming took 3 bases from V and 7 from J, leaving 10 bases between them. The germline V gene encodes CDR1 SGHTA and CDR2 FQGNSA. The CDR3 loop reads CASSFERGNTIYF. The CDR3 coding sequence is TGTGCCAGCAGCTTTGAAAGGGGCAACACCATATATTTT.

The genes are TRBV6-5 and TRBJ1-2; D ambiguous. Germline V lookup: CDR1 MNHEY, CDR2 SVGAGI. The CDR3 sequence is 14 residues long. The germline V and J ends were trimmed by 6 bases and 4 bases, with 15 bases remaining between them. The CDR3 DNA reads TGTGCCAGCAGCGCGGGAGGGAACATCTATGGCTACACCTTC. Protein product: CASSAGGNIYGYTF.

The J gene is TRBJ2-7, the V gene TRBV30, with unresolved D. The germline gives CDR1 GTSNPN, CDR2 SVGIG (reference sequence). The CDR3 is made up of 13 amino acids. The ends were cut back, 1 base at V and 4 bases at J, with 11 bases in the middle. The DNA of the CDR3 is TGTGCCTGGAGTGGCGGCAGAGGTTACGAGCAGTACTTC. This translates into CAWSGGRGYEQYF.

J is TRBJ2-7 and V is TRBV7-2, with TRBD2 identical over 14 bases. V trimming: 3 bases; J trimming: 1 base; junction bases outside the gene matches: 11. The CDR3 contains 19 residues. In germline, CDR1 is SGHTA, CDR2 FQGNSA. DNA of the CDR3: TGTGCCAGCAGCTTTCTCCTGACTAGCGGGGGGGCTTATTCCTACGAGCAGTACTTC. Protein: CASSFLLTSGGAYSYEQYF.

This clone is categorized as medium-sized. This sequence joins TRBV19 and TRBJ2-7; D is unclear. The CDR3 contains 17 residues. CDR1 and CDR2 (germline): LNHDA, SQIVND (reference sequence). Trimming pared 1 base from V and 0 bases from J, leaving 16 bases between. The CDR3 coding sequence is TGTGCCAGTAGTATAGGGATAACTACTCCTGACTCCTACGAGCAGTACTTC. Protein: CASSIGITTPDSYEQYF.

Comment on this clone: One end of the junction fails to match germline, which may point to a read error. This chain connects TRBV14 to TRBJ2-1, with 10 positions matching TRBD2. The CDR3 has 15 residues. Germline CDR1 SGHDN, CDR2 FVKESK. CDR3 nucleotides: TGTGCCAGCACCCAACTAGCGGGGTCCTACAATGAGCAGTTCTTC. Its protein product is CASTQLAGSYNEQFF.

The chain joins TRBV28 to TRBJ2-7, with 13 positions matching TRBD2. V trimming: 6 bases; J trimming: 7 bases; junction bases outside the gene matches: 6. Germline loops: CDR1 MDHEN, CDR2 SYDVKM. This CDR3 contains 14 residues. CDR3 bases: TGTGCCAGCAGACTAGCGGGGGGGCCTGAAGAGCAGTACTTC. Protein product: CASRLAGGPEEQYF. The complete variable domain, with remaining parts taken from reference TRBV28 and TRBJ2-7, reads DVKVTQSSRYLVKRTGEKVFLECVQDMDHENMFWYRQDPGLGLRLIYFSYDVKMKEKGDIPEGYSVSREKKERFSLILESASTNQTSMYLCASRLAGGPEEQYFGPGTRLTVT.

V and J are TRBV4-3 and TRBJ1-6, with D unresolved. V dropped 1 base and J dropped 6 bases, with 7 bases sitting between them. Germline-derived CDR1 and CDR2 are LGHNA and YSLEER. This CDR3 has 14 amino acids. CDR3 coding DNA: TGCGCCAGCAGCCAAGGAGGTAGTAATTCACCCCTCCACTTT. Encoded protein: CASSQGGSNSPLHF.

The chain joins TRBV4-3 to TRBJ1-2; TRBD1 matches 7 bases. This CDR3 comprises 14 residues. V gave up 0 bases and J gave up 14 bases; unmatched junction bases: 12. The germline gives CDR1 LGHNA, CDR2 YSLEER. CDR3 sequence (DNA): TGCGCCAGCAGCCAAGATCTAGGGCAGGGGGAAGCAACCTTC. Translating gives CASSQDLGQGEATF.

J is TRBJ2-7 and V is TRBV5-4; 10 bases match TRBD1. The CDR3 length is 15 residues. Germline CDR1 and CDR2: SGHNT and YYREEE (reference sequence). The junction had 6 bases not matched to a gene; V was cut back by 3 bases and J by 3 bases. CDR3: CASSSETGGFYEQYF. CDR3 DNA: TGTGCCAGCAGCTCGGAGACAGGGGGCTTCTACGAGCAGTACTTC.

V is TRBV10-3 and J is TRBJ2-5; possible D gene TRBD2, 5 bases. CDR1 and CDR2 from the germline V gene are ENHRY and SYGVKD. With 2 bases removed from V and 4 bases from J, the gap between germline ends came to 11 bases. The CDR3 is 14 residues long. CDR3 DNA sequence: TGTGCCATCAGTGAGACGATCGAGGGAGAGACCCAGTACTTC. This encodes CAISETIEGETQYF.

The rearrangement uses TRBV19 and TRBJ2-7; 9 positions match TRBD1. Trimming cost V 3 bases and J 3 bases; bases outside gene matches: 3. Germline V gene data show CDR1 as LNHDA and CDR2 as SQIVND (reference sequence). The CDR3 has 14 residues. The CDR3 is CASSMGQGDYEQYF. CDR3 DNA sequence: TGTGCCAGTAGTATGGGACAGGGTGACTACGAGCAGTACTTC.

This chain connects TRBV7-2 to TRBJ2-3, with a possible D match to TRBD2 (6 bases). The CDR3 length is 15 residues. Germline CDR1 and CDR2: SGHTA and FQGNSA. Trimming pared 3 bases from V and 3 bases from J, leaving 13 bases between. CDR3 bases: TGTGCCAGCAGCTTTGTTAAGACTAGGACAGATACGCAGTATTTT. Translated: CASSFVKTRTDTQYF.

This clone appeared once. The chain is built from TRBV6-5 and TRBJ1-1; TRBD1 aligns across 9 bases. With 6 bases clipped from V and 0 bases from J, the junction kept 5 bases outside the gene matches. The V gene's germline CDR1 is MNHEY and CDR2 SVGAGI. The CDR3 length is 15 residues. CDR3 sequence: CASRLQGALNTEAFF. Written as DNA, the CDR3 is TGTGCCAGCAGACTACAGGGGGCCTTGAACACTGAAGCTTTCTTT.

The rearrangement uses TRBV2 and TRBJ1-2; 8 nucleotides line up with TRBD1. The V gene end was trimmed by 3 bases and the J gene end by 4 bases; junction bases not matched to a gene: 4. The length of the CDR3 is 14 residues. The germline V gene has CDR1 SNHLY and CDR2 FYNNEI. The CDR3 sequence: CASSEGQAGYGYTF. As DNA, the CDR3 is TGTGCCAGCAGTGAGGGACAGGCCGGCTATGGCTACACCTTC. Combining the CDR3 with reference TRBV2 and TRBJ1-2 gives the whole variable domain EPEVTQTPSHQVTQMGQEVILRCVPISNHLYFYWYRQILGQKVEFLVSFYNNEISEKSEIFDDQFSVERPDGSNFTLKIRSTKLEDSAMYFCASSEGQAGYGYTFGSGTRLTVV.

This chain joins TRBV7-2 and TRBJ2-3; weak D call: TRBD2 (5 bases). Germline CDR1 is SGHTA and CDR2 is FQGNSA. This CDR3 comprises 16 residues. Trimming shortened V by 2 bases and J by 0 bases, and 12 bases separated the two germline ends. The CDR3 DNA reads as TGTGCCAGCAGCTTAAATCTAGCCCTTAGCACAGATACGCAGTATTTT. It translates to CASSLNLALSTDTQYF. Based on the CDR3 plus reference TRBV7-2 and TRBJ2-3, the full variable domain is GAGVSQSPSNKVTEKGKDVELRCDPISGHTALYWYRQSLGQGLEFLIYFQGNSAPDKSGLPSDRFSAERTGGSVSTLTIQRTQQEDSAVYLCASSLNLALSTDTQYFGPGTRLTVL.

This chain links TRBV29-1 with TRBJ2-4; 10 bases match TRBD2. V was clipped by 3 bases and J by 0 bases; unmatched bases: 8. Germline V CDR1 and CDR2: SQVTM, ANQGSEA. CDR3 length equals 17 residues. CDR3 protein: CSVEISGGNLAKNIQYF. CDR3 in DNA: TGCAGCGTTGAGATTAGCGGGGGGAACCTAGCCAAAAACATTCAGTACTTC.

The chain joins TRBV7-9 to TRBJ2-7; D is perhaps TRBD1 (5 bases). Germline V gives CDR1 SEHNR, CDR2 FQNEAQ (reference sequence). Trimming cost V 5 bases and J 5 bases, with 10 bases left between them. The CDR3 length is 12 residues. CDR3 bases: TGTGCCAGCAGCGCCGAAGGGGACGAGCAGTACTTC. Translation: CASSAEGDEQYF. Based on the CDR3 plus reference TRBV7-9 and TRBJ2-7, the full variable domain is DTGVSQNPRHKITKRGQNVTFRCDPISEHNRLYWYRQTLGQGPEFLTYFQNEAQLEKSRLLSDRFSAERPKGSFSTLEIQRTEQGDSAMYLCASSAEGDEQYFGPGTRLTVT.

The chain uses TRBV27 and TRBJ1-2; 9 nucleotides align to TRBD1. With 5 bases clipped from V and 4 bases from J, the junction kept 5 bases outside the gene matches. The CDR3 spans 14 residues. Germline CDR1 reads MNHEY; CDR2 reads SMNVEV (reference sequence). As DNA, the CDR3 is TGTGCCAGCAGTACACAGGGGGCTGCCTATGGCTACACCTTC. Amino acids: CASSTQGAAYGYTF.

The rearrangement uses TRBV15 and TRBJ1-5, with D unresolved. This CDR3 contains 14 residues. Trimming pared 6 bases from V and 0 bases from J, leaving 9 bases between. Germline V gene lookup returns CDR1 LNHNV and CDR2 YYDKDF (reference sequence). The CDR3 loop is CATSVEDSNQPQHF. The DNA for the CDR3 is TGTGCCACCAGTGTTGAGGATAGCAATCAGCCCCAGCATTTT.

The V and J genes are TRBV5-6 and TRBJ1-1; D gene unclear. V lost 0 bases and J 11 bases, leaving 8 bases between the germline ends. Germline CDR1 SGHDT, CDR2 YYEEEE. This CDR3 comprises 11 residues. In nucleotides, the CDR3 is TGTGCCAGCAGCTTGGCGGGTGAGGCTTTCTTT. Translated: CASSLAGEAFF.

The rearrangement uses TRBV27 and TRBJ1-5, with D possibly matching TRBD1 (5 bases). Trimming took 1 base from V and 7 from J, leaving 8 bases between them. Germline V CDR1 and CDR2: MNHEY, SMNVEV (reference sequence). The CDR3 sequence is 13 residues long. CDR3 amino acids: CASSLFRAQPQHF. Here the CDR3 DNA reads TGTGCCAGCAGTTTATTCAGGGCCCAGCCCCAGCATTTT.

The chain is built from TRBV5-4 and TRBJ2-1; 7 positions agree with TRBD1. This CDR3 contains 16 residues. CDR1 and CDR2 (germline): SGHNT, YYREEE (reference sequence). V lost 0 bases, J lost 5 bases, and 8 bases stayed unmatched. CDR3 residues: CASSLVRGPANNEQFF. The CDR3 DNA reads TGTGCCAGCAGCTTGGTTAGGGGGCCCGCCAACAATGAGCAGTTCTTC.

V is TRBV5-8 and J is TRBJ2-3, with TRBD1 identical over 10 bases. Germline values: CDR1 SGHTS, CDR2 YDEGEE. CDR3 length: 16 amino acids. J was trimmed by 4 bases and V by 3 bases; bases with no gene match: 8. The CDR3: CASSSRTGGSSDTQYF. The DNA for the CDR3 is TGTGCCAGCAGCTCCCGGACAGGGGGGAGCTCAGATACGCAGTATTTT.

The chain recombines TRBV9 with TRBJ2-5, with TRBD2 identical over 8 bases. The V gene's germline CDR1 is SGDLS and CDR2 YYNGEE. V trimming: 0 bases; J trimming: 1 base; junction bases outside the gene matches: 5. This CDR3 is built from 16 residues. The CDR3 spells CASSVDGSGVQETQYF. The CDR3 coding sequence is TGTGCCAGCAGCGTAGACGGTAGCGGGGTCCAAGAGACCCAGTACTTC. Combining the CDR3 with reference TRBV9 and TRBJ2-5 gives the whole variable domain DSGVTQTPKHLITATGQRVTLRCSPRSGDLSVYWYQQSLDQGLQFLIQYYNGEERAKGNILERFSAQQFPDLHSELNLSSLELGDSALYFCASSVDGSGVQETQYFGPGTRLLVL.